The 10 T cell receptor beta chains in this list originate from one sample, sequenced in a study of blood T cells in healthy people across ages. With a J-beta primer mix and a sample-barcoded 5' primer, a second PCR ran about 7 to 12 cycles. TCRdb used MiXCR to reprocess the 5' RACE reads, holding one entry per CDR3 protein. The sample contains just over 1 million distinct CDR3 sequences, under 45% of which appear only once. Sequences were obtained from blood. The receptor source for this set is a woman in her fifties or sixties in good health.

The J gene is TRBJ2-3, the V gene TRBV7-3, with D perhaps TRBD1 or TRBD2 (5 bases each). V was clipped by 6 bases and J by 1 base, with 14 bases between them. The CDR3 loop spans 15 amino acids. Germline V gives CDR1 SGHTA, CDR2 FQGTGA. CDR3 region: CASRLGESGTDTQYF. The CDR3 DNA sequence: TGTGCCAGCAGATTAGGGGAGTCGGGCACAGATACGCAGTATTTT.

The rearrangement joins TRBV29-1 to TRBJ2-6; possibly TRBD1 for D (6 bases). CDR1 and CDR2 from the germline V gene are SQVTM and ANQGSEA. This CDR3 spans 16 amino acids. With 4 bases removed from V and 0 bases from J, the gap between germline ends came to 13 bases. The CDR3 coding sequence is TGCAGCGTTGGAGTCAGGGGCAACTCTGGGGCCAACGTCCTGACTTTC. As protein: CSVGVRGNSGANVLTF. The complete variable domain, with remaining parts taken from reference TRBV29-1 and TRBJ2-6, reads SAVISQKPSRDICQRGTSLTIQCQVDSQVTMMFWYRQQPGQSLTLIATANQGSEATYESGFVIDKFPISRPNLTFSTLTVSNMSPEDSSIYLCSVGVRGNSGANVLTFGAGSRLTVL.

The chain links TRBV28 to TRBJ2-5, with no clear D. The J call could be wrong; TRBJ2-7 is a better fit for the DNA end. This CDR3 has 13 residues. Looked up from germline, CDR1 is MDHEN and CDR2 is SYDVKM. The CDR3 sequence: CASSFASPYEQYF. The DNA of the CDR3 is TGTGCCAGCAGTTTCGCCAGCCCCTACGAGCAGTACTTC.

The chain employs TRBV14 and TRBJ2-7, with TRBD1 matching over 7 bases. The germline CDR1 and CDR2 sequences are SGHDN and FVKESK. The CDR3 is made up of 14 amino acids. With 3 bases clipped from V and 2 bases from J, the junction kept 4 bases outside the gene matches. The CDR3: CASSHRQGPYEQYF. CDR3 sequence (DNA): TGTGCCAGCAGCCACAGACAGGGACCCTACGAGCAGTACTTC.

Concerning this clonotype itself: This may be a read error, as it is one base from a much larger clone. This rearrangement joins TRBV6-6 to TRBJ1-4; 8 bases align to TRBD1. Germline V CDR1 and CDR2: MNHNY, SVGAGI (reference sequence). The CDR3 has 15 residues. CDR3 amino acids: CASRDRAATNERLFF. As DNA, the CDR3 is TGTGCCAGCAGGGACAGGGCTGCAACTAATGAAAGACTGTTTTTT.

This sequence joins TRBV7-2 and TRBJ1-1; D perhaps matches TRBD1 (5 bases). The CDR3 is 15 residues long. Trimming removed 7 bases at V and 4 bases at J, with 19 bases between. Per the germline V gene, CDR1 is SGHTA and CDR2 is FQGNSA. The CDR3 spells CASTTIKGPGTEAFF. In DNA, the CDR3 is TGTGCCAGCACCACAATAAAGGGGCCGGGCACTGAAGCTTTCTTT. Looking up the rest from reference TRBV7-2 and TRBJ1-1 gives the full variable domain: GAGVSQSPSNKVTEKGKDVELRCDPISGHTALYWYRQSLGQGLEFLIYFQGNSAPDKSGLPSDRFSAERTGGSVSTLTIQRTQQEDSAVYLCASTTIKGPGTEAFFGQGTRLTVV.

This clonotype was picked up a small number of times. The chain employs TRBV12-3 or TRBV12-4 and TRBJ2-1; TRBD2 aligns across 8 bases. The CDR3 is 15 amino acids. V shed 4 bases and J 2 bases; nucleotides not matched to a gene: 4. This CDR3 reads CASSYTSGPYNEQFF. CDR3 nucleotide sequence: TGTGCCAGCAGTTATACTAGCGGCCCCTACAATGAGCAGTTCTTC.

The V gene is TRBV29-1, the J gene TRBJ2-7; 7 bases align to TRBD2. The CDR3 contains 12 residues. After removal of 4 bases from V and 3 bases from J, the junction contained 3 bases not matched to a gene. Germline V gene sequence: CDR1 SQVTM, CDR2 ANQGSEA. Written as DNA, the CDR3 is TGCAGCGTTGCGGCGGGAGACTACGAGCAGTACTTC. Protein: CSVAAGDYEQYF.

The CDR3 protein is CSVGQGWTGELFF. In DNA form, the CDR3 reads TGCAGCGTTGGCCAGGGGTGGACCGGGGAGCTGTTTTTT. This chain connects TRBV29-1 to TRBJ2-2, with D possibly matching TRBD1 (6 bases). Germline CDR1 is SQVTM and CDR2 is ANQGSEA. The CDR3 totals 13 residues. V was shortened by 4 bases and J by 5 bases, with 11 bases between the two germline ends.

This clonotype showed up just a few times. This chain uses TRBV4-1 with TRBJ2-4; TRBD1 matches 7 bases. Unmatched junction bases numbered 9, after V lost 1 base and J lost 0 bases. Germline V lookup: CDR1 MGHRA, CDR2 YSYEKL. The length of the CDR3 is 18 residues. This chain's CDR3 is CASSQGRQGLVAKNIQYF. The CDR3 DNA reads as TGCGCCAGCAGCCAAGGAAGACAGGGATTAGTAGCCAAAAACATTCAGTACTTC.